The 15 T cell receptor beta chains below were found in one sample sequenced in a study of blood T cell repertoires in COVID-19. Here immunoSEQ multiplex PCR was the method, and the copy in TCRdb shows in-frame clones only, minus some. This table has approximately 280,000 clones, approximately 88% appearing once. The sample consisted of peripheral blood. These receptors were taken from a man aged 18 to 29 with active or convalescent COVID-19.

The genes are TRBV11-3 and TRBJ2-5, with D maybe TRBD1 (6 bases). The V gene's germline CDR1 is SGHNT and CDR2 YENEEA. V dropped 6 bases and J dropped 0 bases, with 11 bases sitting between them. There are 14 residues in the CDR3. CDR3 sequence (DNA): TGTGCCAGCAGGGAAGGACAGTACCAAGAGACCCAGTACTTC. It is translated as CASREGQYQETQYF.

The genes are TRBV25-1 and TRBJ2-7, with 10 bases fitting TRBD1. The CDR3 is 16 amino acids. Germline V CDR1 and CDR2: MGHDK, SYGVNS. The V segment lost 2 bases and the J segment 4 bases; nucleotides outside the gene matches: 8. The CDR3: CASSEVGDRGMYEQYF. In nucleotides, the CDR3 is TGTGCCAGCAGTGAAGTAGGGGACAGGGGTATGTACGAGCAGTACTTC.

The V and J genes are TRBV10-3 and TRBJ2-7; D gene ambiguous. Trimming cost V 10 bases and J 0 bases, with 13 bases left between them. The CDR3 consists of 13 residues. CDR1 is ENHRY, CDR2 SYGVKD, per germline. The CDR3 sequence: CATSKEYSYEQYF. As DNA, the CDR3 is TGTGCCACCTCCAAGGAGTACTCCTACGAGCAGTACTTC.

This clone has a handful of counts. This chain connects TRBV7-8 to TRBJ2-1; possible D gene TRBD1, 6 bases. The CDR3 has 17 residues. The V and J ends lost 1 base and 4 bases respectively, with 17 bases between them. Germline-derived CDR1 and CDR2 are SGHVS and FQNEAQ. The CDR3 sequence: CASSLETSGQPYNEQFF. CDR3 sequence (DNA): TGTGCCAGCAGCTTAGAAACATCGGGACAACCGTACAATGAGCAGTTCTTC.

This chain links TRBV9 with TRBJ1-1; a possible D gene is TRBD1 (6 bases). Germline V gene lookup returns CDR1 SGDLS and CDR2 YYNGEE. This CDR3 region has 14 residues. Trimming removed 4 bases from V and 4 bases from J, with 14 bases in between. CDR3 DNA: TGTGCCAGCAGCTTGGGGGCTTCGATCACTGAAGCTTTCTTT. This encodes CASSLGASITEAFF.

The chain recombines TRBV6-5 with TRBJ2-1; tentatively, D is TRBD1 (5 bases). This CDR3 region has 14 residues. Germline V gives CDR1 MNHEY, CDR2 SVGAGI. Between the trimmed V and J ends, which lost 0 bases and 3 bases, there was a span of 6 bases. This CDR3 is CASSYSGHYNEQFF. DNA for the CDR3: TGTGCCAGCAGTTACTCGGGGCACTACAATGAGCAGTTCTTC.

This rearrangement joins TRBV5-6 to TRBJ1-2, with 7 bases lining up with TRBD1. V was pared by 3 bases and J by 7 bases, with 9 bases of the junction left unmatched. Germline V gene sequence: CDR1 SGHDT, CDR2 YYEEEE. The CDR3 runs 14 residues. CDR3 in amino acids: CASSYEGAWAGYTF. The CDR3 DNA reads TGTGCCAGCAGCTATGAGGGGGCTTGGGCTGGCTACACCTTC.

The chain couples TRBV9 to TRBJ2-3; 10 bases map to TRBD2. V lost 3 bases to trimming and J lost 5 bases; unmatched junction nucleotides: 9. The CDR3 has 16 residues. Germline V gene lookup returns CDR1 SGDLS and CDR2 YYNGEE. The CDR3 loop reads CASSGATSGVQDTQYF. In DNA, the CDR3 is TGTGCCAGCAGCGGAGCTACTAGCGGGGTACAAGATACGCAGTATTTT.

The chain combines TRBV9 with TRBJ2-3, with 10 bases that match TRBD2. Trimming removed 4 bases from V and 3 bases from J; junction bases left unmatched: 8. CDR3 length: 16 residues. The germline gives CDR1 SGDLS, CDR2 YYNGEE. Here the CDR3 reads CASSHDLAGETDTQYF. The CDR3 DNA reads TGTGCCAGCAGCCACGATCTAGCGGGGGAGACAGATACGCAGTATTTT.

The chain has TRBV19 and TRBJ2-2, with 8 bases identical to TRBD1. Germline V gene data show CDR1 as LNHDA and CDR2 as SQIVND (reference sequence). The V and J ends lost 3 bases and 1 base, in that order; junction bases with no gene match: 10. This CDR3 is built from 18 residues. In DNA, the CDR3 is TGTGCCAGTAGTATCAGGACAGGGCTCAACCGGAACACCGGGGAGCTGTTTTTT. Translation: CASSIRTGLNRNTGELFF.

The chain recombines TRBV11-2 with TRBJ2-1; weak D call: TRBD1 (5 bases). Germline values: CDR1 SGHAT, CDR2 FQNNGV. V was cut by 5 bases and J by 3 bases, with 5 bases left in between. This CDR3 comprises 12 residues. The CDR3 reads CASSQGYNEQFF. The CDR3 DNA is TGTGCCAGCAGCCAGGGCTACAATGAGCAGTTCTTC.

V usage is TRBV19 and J usage is TRBJ2-1; 11 bases map to TRBD1. The V gene end was trimmed by 8 bases and the J gene end by 9 bases; junction bases not matched to a gene: 9. The CDR3 is 14 residues long. Germline V gene sequence: CDR1 LNHDA, CDR2 SQIVND (reference sequence). For the CDR3, the DNA is TGTGCCAGTGCCCGGGACAGGGGGTCAACTGAGCAGTTCTTC. Its translation is CASARDRGSTEQFF.

The rearrangement uses TRBV11-2 and TRBJ2-1; D may be TRBD1 (9 bases). The CDR3 runs to 16 residues. Trimming removed 4 bases from V and 10 bases from J, with 23 bases in between. CDR1 and CDR2 from the germline V gene are SGHAT and FQNNGV. This CDR3 reads CASSYLRGGQGKEQFF. The CDR3 DNA reads as TGTGCCAGCAGCTACCTCCGGGGGGGACAGGGTAAGGAGCAGTTCTTC.

There are a few counts of this clone. For the CDR3, the DNA is TGTGCCAGCCATGATCGGGACTCGTTGGCTTTCTTT. This encodes CASHDRDSLAFF. This chain joins TRBV18 and TRBJ1-1; tentatively, D is TRBD1 (5 bases). V was pared by 8 bases and J by 11 bases, with 18 bases between. The CDR3 spans 12 residues. Germline V gene data show CDR1 as KGHSH and CDR2 as LQKENI.

The chain is built from TRBV25-1 and TRBJ1-2, with a weak D call TRBD1 (6 bases). V dropped 6 bases and J dropped 7 bases, with 12 bases sitting between them. The CDR3 is 12 residues long. Germline assignment: CDR1 MGHDK and CDR2 SYGVNS. The CDR3 here is CASRGTGSGYTF. The CDR3 DNA follows: TGTGCCAGCAGGGGAACAGGGTCTGGCTACACCTTC.